This paragraph reports one TCR beta chain. No antigen is known for it. TCRdb passed the 5' RACE reads through MiXCR, listing each CDR3 protein once. The table has 450,000 or so distinct CDR3 sequences, roughly an eighth seen once. The V gene's germline CDR1 is GTSNPN and CDR2 SVGIG (reference sequence). This CDR3 is 17 amino acids long. V was pared by 2 bases and J by 0 bases, with 17 bases between. This entry comes from a study of identical twins. Overall study results and limits: Cord blood beta clonotypes that were abundant carried fewer insertions, and memory repertoires showed no such trend.

Another study also made use of these data, one on yellow fever vaccine responses in identical twins.

Sample: CD4+ T cells sorted from blood. This receptor was taken from a woman in her late teens or twenties in good health. The V gene is TRBV30, the J gene TRBJ2-1; D call uncertain. In nucleotides, the CDR3 is TGTGCCTGGAGTCCCCTACCGGCAGCGAACTCCTACAATGAGCAGTTCTTC. Translating it yields CAWSPLPAANSYNEQFF.